A selection of T cell receptor beta chains follows, all from one sample in a study of blood T cell repertoires in COVID-19. Profiling relied on immunoSEQ multiplex PCR, and the TCRdb table lists in-frame clones only, not all of them. The table lists about 190,000 clones, 90% of them singletons. The sample was peripheral blood. These receptors were obtained from a man aged 50-59 years with acute or convalescent COVID-19. Both conserved end residues are part of each CDR3. A D gene is named only where the DNA matches it firmly. Only some rows state a clone size, as once, few, many or a class for expanded clones.

TRBJ2-7 TRBD2 TRBV2 . CASGGRAGYEQYF TGTGCCAGCGGAGGGAGGGCCGGGTACGAGCAGTACTTC
TRBJ1-1 . TRBV19 once CASSITRLTRDTEAFF TGTGCCAGTAGTATTACCCGACTGACGCGGGACACTGAAGCTTTCTTT
TRBJ1-5 . TRBV28 . CASRPPQGSNQPQHF TGTGCCAGCAGGCCACCACAGGGTAGCAATCAGCCCCAGCATTTT
TRBJ2-5 TRBD2 TRBV18 . CASSPFAGGPQETQYF TGTGCCAGCTCACCATTTGCGGGGGGACCCCAAGAGACCCAGTACTTC
TRBJ1-4 TRBD1 TRBV15 . CATSMGQGPNEKLFF TGTGCCACCAGCATGGGACAGGGACCTAATGAAAAACTGTTTTTT
TRBJ1-3 TRBD1 TRBV9 . CASSEGQGKNGNTIYF TGTGCCAGCAGCGAAGGACAGGGGAAGAATGGAAACACCATATATTTT
TRBJ1-1 TRBD1 TRBV7-6 . CASSMGQAGTEAFF TGTGCCAGCAGCATGGGACAGGCTGGCACTGAAGCTTTCTTT
TRBJ2-1 TRBD2 TRBV29-1 once CSVELAGLGRDNEQFF TGCAGCGTTGAATTAGCGGGCTTAGGGAGAGACAATGAGCAGTTCTTC
TRBJ1-1 . TRBV7-2 . CASSLRSRVNTEAFF TGTGCCAGCAGCTTACGGAGCAGAGTGAACACTGAAGCTTTCTTT
TRBJ2-7 TRBD1 TRBV30 once CAWSVGQVSYEQYF TGTGCCTGGAGTGTAGGACAGGTCTCCTACGAGCAGTACTTC
TRBJ2-3 . TRBV27 . CASSLGQRVPDTQYF TGTGCCAGCAGTTTGGGACAGCGGGTACCAGATACGCAGTATTTT
TRBJ2-7 TRBD2 TRBV11-2 . CASSSRLANEQYF TGTGCCAGCAGCTCAAGACTAGCGAACGAGCAGTACTTC
TRBJ1-1 . TRBV18 . CASSPDLSGTEAFF TGTGCCAGCTCCCCGGATCTCTCGGGCACTGAAGCTTTCTTT
TRBJ2-1 . TRBV11-2 . CASSLTTSSYNEQFF TGTGCCAGCAGCTTAACCACTAGCTCCTACAATGAGCAGTTCTTC
TRBJ2-2 . TRBV6-5 once CASSYRGLVNTGELFF TGTGCCAGCAGTTACAGGGGGTTGGTTAACACCGGGGAGCTGTTTTTT
TRBJ1-3 . TRBV7-2 . CASSLVSATIAGNTIYF TGTGCCAGCAGCTTAGTATCGGCCACTATTGCTGGAAACACCATATATTTT
TRBJ2-5 . TRBV5-8 . CASSLVAGQRETQYF TGTGCCAGCAGCTTGGTGGCCGGACAGAGGGAGACCCAGTACTTC
TRBJ1-2 . TRBV3-1/TRBV3-2 . CASSQGSGKNYGYTF TGTGCCAGCAGCCAAGGATCAGGGAAAAACTATGGCTACACCTTC
TRBJ2-3 . TRBV27 . CASSLSRLVTQDTQYF TGTGCCAGCAGTTTAAGCAGGCTTGTTACACAAGATACGCAGTATTTT
TRBJ1-3 . TRBV30 . CAWSVKSSGNTIYF TGTGCCTGGAGTGTAAAGAGCTCTGGAAACACCATATATTTT
TRBJ2-1 . TRBV7-3 . CASSLGGLSNNEQFF TGTGCCAGCAGCCTCGGGGGGCTCTCCAACAATGAGCAGTTCTTC
TRBJ2-7 . TRBV27 . CASSYNRAYEQYF TGTGCCAGCAGTTACAACAGAGCCTACGAGCAGTACTTC
TRBJ2-2 . TRBV6-5 once CASSPSFWRDGELFF TGTGCCAGCAGTCCATCCTTTTGGAGGGACGGGGAGCTGTTTTTT
TRBJ2-7 TRBD1 TRBV7-3 . CASSLAGQGVYEQYF TGTGCCAGCAGCTTAGCGGGACAGGGGGTCTACGAGCAGTACTTC
TRBJ1-5 . TRBV6-2/TRBV6-3 few CASSKVRDSNQPQHF TGTGCCAGCAGTAAGGTGAGGGATAGCAATCAGCCCCAGCATTTT
TRBJ2-5 . TRBV14 . CASSQVGNGGQETQYF TGTGCCAGCAGCCAAGTGGGGAACGGAGGCCAAGAGACCCAGTACTTC
TRBJ1-1 . TRBV12-3/TRBV12-4 many CASSFGGGTEAFF TGTGCCAGCAGTTTCGGGGGGGGCACTGAAGCTTTCTTT
TRBJ2-1 TRBD1 TRBV30 . CAWSTGQDYNEQFF TGTGCCTGGAGTACGGGACAGGACTACAATGAGCAGTTCTTC
TRBJ1-5 . TRBV2 . CASSAFSGGDQPQHF TGTGCCAGCAGTGCCTTTTCCGGGGGAGATCAGCCCCAGCATTTT
TRBJ1-1 TRBD1 TRBV6-5 . CAMRTGGWGTEAFF TGTGCCATGCGGACAGGGGGATGGGGCACTGAAGCTTTCTTT
TRBJ2-2 . TRBV5-1 . CASSLNRRATGELFF TGCGCCAGCAGCTTGAATAGGAGGGCCACCGGGGAGCTGTTTTTT
TRBJ2-2 TRBD2 TRBV5-1 . CASRWTSAPTGELFF TGCGCCAGCAGGTGGACTAGCGCCCCAACCGGGGAGCTGTTTTTT
TRBJ1-2 . TRBV6-6 . CASIADRANGYTF TGTGCCAGCATCGCCGATCGAGCGAATGGCTACACCTTC
TRBJ2-5 TRBD2 TRBV5-4 . CASRESGGRETQYF TGTGCCAGCAGAGAATCGGGGGGTCGGGAGACCCAGTACTTC
TRBJ2-3 TRBD1 TRBV28 . CASRSTGADTQYF TGTGCCAGCAGGTCGACAGGGGCAGATACGCAGTATTTT
TRBJ2-3 . TRBV6-5 . CASNWAGSTDTQYF TGTGCCAGCAATTGGGCGGGGAGCACAGATACGCAGTATTTT
TRBJ2-5 . TRBV5-5 . CASSAEGRETQYF TGTGCCAGCAGCGCGGAAGGCCGGGAGACCCAGTACTTC
TRBJ1-5 TRBD1 TRBV4-2 . CASSLDRSDNQPQHF TGTGCCAGCAGCCTGGACAGGAGTGACAATCAGCCCCAGCATTTT
TRBJ1-4 . TRBV28 once CASSLGGVGFEKLFF TGTGCCAGCAGTTTAGGGGGGGTAGGATTTGAAAAACTGTTTTTT
TRBJ2-1 TRBD2 TRBV28 . CASSSSASGSNEQFF TGTGCCAGCAGCTCCTCGGCTAGCGGGAGCAATGAGCAGTTCTTC
TRBJ2-3 . TRBV27 . CASSYGLARTDTQYF TGTGCCAGCAGTTACGGGCTAGCTAGAACAGATACGCAGTATTTT